Detailed here is one T cell receptor beta chain. Only in-frame clones appear in the TCRdb table, and some are missing; sequencing was by immunoSEQ multiplex PCR. The sample shows 50,000 to 65,000 clones, roughly nine tenths of them seen only once. The sample comes from a study of T cell changes during pregnancy in multiple sclerosis. The CDR3 extends over 17 amino acids. V lost 11 bases to trimming and J lost 5 bases; unmatched junction nucleotides: 22. This chain links TRBV6-7 with TRBJ2-5; 8 bases align to TRBD1. TRBV6-7 falls under the ORF class, with uncertain function. This specimen consisted of CD4+ T cells from peripheral blood mononuclear cells, obtained in the first trimester of pregnancy. The TCR originated in a female donor with multiple sclerosis, enrolled in a pregnancy study. The CDR3: CALARAANETGVETQYF. The DNA of the CDR3 is TGTGCCCTCGCCCGCGCAGCGAACGAGACAGGGGTGGAGACCCAGTACTTC.